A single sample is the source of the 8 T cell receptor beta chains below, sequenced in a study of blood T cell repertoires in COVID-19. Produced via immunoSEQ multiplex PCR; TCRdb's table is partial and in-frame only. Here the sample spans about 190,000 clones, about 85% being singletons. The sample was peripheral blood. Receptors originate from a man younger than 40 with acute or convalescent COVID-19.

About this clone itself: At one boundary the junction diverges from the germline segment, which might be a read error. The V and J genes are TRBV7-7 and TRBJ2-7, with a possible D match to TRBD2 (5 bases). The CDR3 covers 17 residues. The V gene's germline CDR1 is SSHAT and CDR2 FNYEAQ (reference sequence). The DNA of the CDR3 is TGTGCTAGCAGCCTAGAAATCAAGCACCGGGATCCGTACGAGCAGTACTTC. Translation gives CASSLEIKHRDPYEQYF. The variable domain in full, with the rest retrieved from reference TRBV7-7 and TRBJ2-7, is GAGVSQSPRYKVTKRGQDVTLRCDPISSHATLYWYQQALGQGPEFLTYFNYEAQPDKSGLPSDRFSAERPEGSISTLTIQRTEQRDSAMYRCASSLEIKHRDPYEQYFGPGTRLTVT.

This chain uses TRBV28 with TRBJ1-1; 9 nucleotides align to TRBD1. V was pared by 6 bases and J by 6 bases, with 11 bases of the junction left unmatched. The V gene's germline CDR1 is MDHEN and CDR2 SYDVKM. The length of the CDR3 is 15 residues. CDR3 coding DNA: TGTGCCAGCAGACCTCTTCCGGACAGGGGCCCTGAAGCTTTCTTT. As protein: CASRPLPDRGPEAFF. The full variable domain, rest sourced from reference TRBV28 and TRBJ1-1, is DVKVTQSSRYLVKRTGEKVFLECVQDMDHENMFWYRQDPGLGLRLIYFSYDVKMKEKGDIPEGYSVSREKKERFSLILESASTNQTSMYLCASRPLPDRGPEAFFGQGTRLTVV.

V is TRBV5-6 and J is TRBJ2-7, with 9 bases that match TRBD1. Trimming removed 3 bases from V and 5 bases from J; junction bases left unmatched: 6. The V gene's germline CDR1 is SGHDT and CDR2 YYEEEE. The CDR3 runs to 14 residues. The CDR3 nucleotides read TGTGCCAGCAGCTGGGACAGGGCTTTCGACGAGCAGTACTTC. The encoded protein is CASSWDRAFDEQYF.

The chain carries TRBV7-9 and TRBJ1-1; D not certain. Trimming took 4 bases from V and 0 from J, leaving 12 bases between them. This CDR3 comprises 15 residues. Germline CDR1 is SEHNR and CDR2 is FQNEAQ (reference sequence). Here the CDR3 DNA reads TGTGCCAGCAGCTACCGGAGAGATCTGAACACTGAAGCTTTCTTT. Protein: CASSYRRDLNTEAFF.

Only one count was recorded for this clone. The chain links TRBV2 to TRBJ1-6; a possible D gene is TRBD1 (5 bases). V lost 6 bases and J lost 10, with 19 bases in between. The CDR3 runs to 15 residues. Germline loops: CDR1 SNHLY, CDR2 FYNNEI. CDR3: CASRGLGGKNSPLHF. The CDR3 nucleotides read TGTGCCAGCAGGGGTCTTGGGGGGAAGAACTCACCCCTCCACTTT.

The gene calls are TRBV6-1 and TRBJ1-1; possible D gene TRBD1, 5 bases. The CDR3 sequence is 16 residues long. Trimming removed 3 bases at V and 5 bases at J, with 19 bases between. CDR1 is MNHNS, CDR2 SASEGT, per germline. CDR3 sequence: CASSERGGEWGTEAFF. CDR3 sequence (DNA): TGTGCCAGCAGTGAGAGGGGAGGGGAATGGGGAACTGAAGCTTTCTTT.

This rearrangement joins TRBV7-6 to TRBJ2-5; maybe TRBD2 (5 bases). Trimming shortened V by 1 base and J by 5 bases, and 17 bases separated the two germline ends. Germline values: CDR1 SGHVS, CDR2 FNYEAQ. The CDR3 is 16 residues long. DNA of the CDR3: TGTGCCAGCAGCTTAGAGTCGGGGTGGGGTTCGGAGACCCAGTACTTC. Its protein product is CASSLESGWGSETQYF.

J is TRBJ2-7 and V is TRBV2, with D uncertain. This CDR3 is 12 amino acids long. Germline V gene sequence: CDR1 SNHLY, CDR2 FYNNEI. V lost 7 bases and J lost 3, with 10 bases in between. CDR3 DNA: TGTGCCAGCAACCCTGGGCTCTACGAGCAGTACTTC. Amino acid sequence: CASNPGLYEQYF. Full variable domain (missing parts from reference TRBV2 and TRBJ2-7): EPEVTQTPSHQVTQMGQEVILRCVPISNHLYFYWYRQILGQKVEFLVSFYNNEISEKSEIFDDQFSVERPDGSNFTLKIRSTKLEDSAMYFCASNPGLYEQYFGPGTRLTVT.